Listed below are T cell receptor beta chains from one sample, sequenced in a study of sequential checkpoint blockade in melanoma. This table comes from immunoSEQ multiplex PCR, and its TCRdb copy is limited to in-frame clones, with some not included. The data contain about 20,000 clones, just under 75% of them singletons. This specimen was CD8+ T cells sorted from blood (inferred from file names), taken from a patient given nivolumab and ipilimumab in sequence. The receptors were sampled from a human donor with melanoma. Both conserved end residues are trimmed from each CDR3.

v_call cdr3_aa
TRBV7-2 ASSERAGPDTQY
TRBV2 ASSETWLAANADEQF
TRBV15 ATSRVGLYSGALGGELF
TRBV7-6 ASSLAPPLPGQLLNEQF
TRBV28 ASKLPGQGNEQY
TRBV4-1 ASSQIQGITGELF
TRBV6-1 ASSEWSETQY
TRBV5-1 ASSGGTSYEQY
TRBV6-5 ASSPHRYEQY
TRBV9 ASSVEVAGGYYNEQF
TRBV5-1 ASAEAASYEQY
TRBV4-3 ASSQDGHPYEQY
TRBV7-6 ASSFGGVDEQF
TRBV6-4 ASSDSIGGDTQY
TRBV27 ASSCASGRACTGELF
TRBV14 ASSQEWRDSPLH
TRBV9 ASRPGNTGELF
TRBV11-2 ASSLDMGGENGYT
TRBV5-3 ASSFSDYEQY
TRBV5-8 ASSLARASFTYEQY
TRBV27 ASSPRRGALGETQY
TRBV4-3 ASSQAGFQETQY
TRBV11-2 ASSASRGIPGNTIY
TRBV11-2 ASSLGADRNTEAF
TRBV2 ASSVALATYNEQF